This T cell receptor beta chain stems from a study of T-cell reconstitution after alpha-beta-depleted transplantation in children. Whole-study results and caveats: Reports say that about two months after transplant, the alpha-beta T cells came out of several hundred graft clones that had expanded.

This clonotype turned up a few times. Its antigen remains unknown. Germline lookup yields CDR1 MGHRA and CDR2 YSYEKL. Trimming took 0 bases from V and 11 from J, leaving 11 bases between them. The CDR3 consists of 13 residues. TCRbeta library construction was performed incorporating unique molecular identifiers. TCRdb reanalysed the PCR reads using MiXCR and keeps one entry per CDR3 protein. Of some 260,000 distinct CDR3 sequences listed, 24% are singletons. Sample: PBMCs, mostly from graft donor cells, taken 360 days after TCRalphabeta/CD19-depleted stem cell transplant. The sequence derives from a female patient aged 2-10 years who had a stem cell transplant for congenital amegakaryocytic thrombocytopenia, so the T cells may come from the graft donor. The chain joins TRBV4-1 to TRBJ2-1, with D uncertain. The CDR3 region has the DNA TGCGCCAGCAGCCAAGATGTGTGGCTCAAGCAGTTCTTC. It yields the protein CASSQDVWLKQFF.